This T cell receptor (beta chain) was sequenced during a study of vaccination effects on CD4 cells after COVID-19. Study details: The median interval between the second dose and post-vaccine sampling was 72 days.

With 6 bases removed from V and 0 bases from J, the gap between germline ends came to 18 bases. CDR3 size: 16 residues. Germline V gives CDR1 MDHEN, CDR2 SYDVKM. With regard to this clone: Its matching antigen is unknown.

CD4+ T cells specific for antigen were expanded with viral peptide pools by the ViraFEST assay before sequencing. At the end of 10 days of culture, CD4+ T cells were isolated. Two doses of BNT162b2 or mRNA-1273 vaccine were administered to participants. PBMC were cultured at around 2 million per well with 9 to 10 IU/ml IL-2 and about 9.5 ug/ml peptides. Half the medium was swapped for IL-2 medium on days 3 and 7. Sequenced by immunoSEQ multiplex PCR; TCRdb stores in-frame clones only, minus some. The data contain 60,000 to 85,000 clones, around 74% of them singletons. The TCR originated in a human donor who received a COVID-19 vaccine. This rearrangement joins TRBV28 to TRBJ2-7; D possibly corresponds to TRBD2 (6 bases). The material was CD4+ T cells from PBMCs cultured with HCoV-229E spike peptides, obtained after COVID-19 vaccination. For the CDR3, the DNA is TGTGCCAGCAGCTATCGGGAGCTGAAAAGCTCCTACGAGCAGTACGTC. As protein: CASSYRELKSSYEQYV.